The clone carrying this TCR beta chain turned up a few times. Its antigen is undetermined. Sequencing used immunoSEQ multiplex PCR; TCRdb keeps in-frame clones, though not all of them. The sample holds about 58,000 clones, around 78% seen once. The time point was: blood 2 weeks post-SBRT. Treatment described: 15 Gy SBRT to primary tumor, nephrectomy 4 weeks later. Germline-derived CDR1 and CDR2 are MGHDK and SYGVNS. V was cut by 4 bases and J by 3 bases, with 9 bases left in between. The CDR3 sequence is 14 residues long. The data originate from a study of radiation and T cells in renal cell carcinoma. About the study: Nephrectomy followed 15 Gy stereotactic body radiation by 4 weeks. Whole-study findings and limits: From baseline, blood top tumor clonotypes peaked at 2 weeks post-radiation. Without pretreatment biopsies, baseline tumor clonotype presence was undetermined.

The V gene is TRBV25-1, the J gene TRBJ1-4; D uncertain. The sample consisted of blood, taken from a patient whose treatment included radiotherapy and nephrectomy. The TCR sequence derives from a man aged 55 to 70 with renal cell carcinoma. The DNA of the CDR3 is TGTGCCAGCAGTGGAAGGGTGGCTAATGAAAAACTGTTTTTT. It specifies CASSGRVANEKLFF.